A selection of T cell receptor beta chains follows, all from one sample in a study of blood T cell repertoires in COVID-19. The assay was immunoSEQ multiplex PCR, and TCRdb's table has in-frame clones only and misses some. The sample includes more than 300,000 clones, about 89% of them seen just once. Material for sequencing was PBMCs or T cells enriched from blood (not recorded which). The source is a woman aged 35 to 49 who had been exposed to COVID-19. Each CDR3 is given with its conserved first and last residue. Each record gives: CDR3 DNA, CDR3 protein, CDR3 length, V gene, J gene, clone size, D gene. The D gene is left open where the match is weak. Size is omitted from some rows. Given values are once, few, many or a class for expanded clones.

CDR3 DNA: TGCGCCAGCAGCTTGGCTTCATCGGGGTGGACTGAAGCTTTCTTT
CDR3 protein: CASSLASSGWTEAFF
CDR3 length: 15
V gene: TRBV5-1
J gene: TRBJ1-1
clone size: once
D gene: .

CDR3 DNA: TGTGCCAGCAGCCCGACTCGGTTCACAGATACGCAGTATTTT
CDR3 protein: CASSPTRFTDTQYF
CDR3 length: 14
V gene: TRBV2
J gene: TRBJ2-3
clone size: few
D gene: .

CDR3 DNA: TGTGCCAGCAGCGTCAGCCTAGCGGACACCTACAATGAGCAGTTCTTC
CDR3 protein: CASSVSLADTYNEQFF
CDR3 length: 16
V gene: TRBV14
J gene: TRBJ2-1
clone size: .
D gene: TRBD2

CDR3 DNA: TGTGCCAGCAGCCAAGTCATCCACGAGCAGTACTTC
CDR3 protein: CASSQVIHEQYF
CDR3 length: 12
V gene: TRBV3-1/TRBV3-2
J gene: TRBJ2-7
clone size: .
D gene: .

CDR3 DNA: TGTGCCGGGACGGTGAACACTGAAGCTTTCTTT
CDR3 protein: CAGTVNTEAFF
CDR3 length: 11
V gene: TRBV30
J gene: TRBJ1-1
clone size: .
D gene: .

CDR3 DNA: TGTGCCAGCAGTCGTCCGGGACTAGCGGGAGGACCCTACGAGCAGTACTTC
CDR3 protein: CASSRPGLAGGPYEQYF
CDR3 length: 17
V gene: TRBV27
J gene: TRBJ2-7
clone size: once
D gene: TRBD2

CDR3 DNA: TGTGCCAGCAGCAAAGAGACAACTAATTGGGAGGCTTTCTTT
CDR3 protein: CASSKETTNWEAFF
CDR3 length: 14
V gene: TRBV21-1
J gene: TRBJ1-1
clone size: .
D gene: .

CDR3 DNA: TGTGCCAGTAGTATAGGAGGGACACAGGGGCGGTACTTT
CDR3 protein: CASSIGGTQGRYF
CDR3 length: 13
V gene: TRBV19
J gene: TRBJ1-1
clone size: .
D gene: TRBD1

CDR3 DNA: TGTGCCAGCAGCTTAGGGACAGGGGGCATGGAGACCCAGTACTTC
CDR3 protein: CASSLGTGGMETQYF
CDR3 length: 15
V gene: TRBV7-3
J gene: TRBJ2-5
clone size: .
D gene: TRBD1

CDR3 DNA: TGTGCCAGCGGGGACAGGGGGGACACTGAAGCTTTCTTT
CDR3 protein: CASGDRGDTEAFF
CDR3 length: 13
V gene: TRBV12-3/TRBV12-4
J gene: TRBJ1-1
clone size: .
D gene: TRBD1

CDR3 DNA: TGTGCCAGCAGCTCAACGGGGGGCCGTGGAGATACGCAGTATTTT
CDR3 protein: CASSSTGGRGDTQYF
CDR3 length: 15
V gene: TRBV11-2
J gene: TRBJ2-3
clone size: .
D gene: .

CDR3 DNA: TGTGCCAGCTCACCGATTTCGACTAGCGGGGTGACAGATACGCAGTATTTT
CDR3 protein: CASSPISTSGVTDTQYF
CDR3 length: 17
V gene: TRBV18
J gene: TRBJ2-3
clone size: .
D gene: TRBD2

CDR3 DNA: TGTGCCAGCAGCATGGGACTGGGGAAGAGCGAAAAACTGTTTTTT
CDR3 protein: CASSMGLGKSEKLFF
CDR3 length: 15
V gene: TRBV7-6
J gene: TRBJ1-4
clone size: once
D gene: .

CDR3 DNA: TGTGCCAGCAGTGAAATCGGGGGGGCGGGCAATCAGCCCCAGCATTTT
CDR3 protein: CASSEIGGAGNQPQHF
CDR3 length: 16
V gene: TRBV6-1
J gene: TRBJ1-5
clone size: once
D gene: .

CDR3 DNA: TGTGCCAGTAGTATGCCCCGGGGGAGGCTGGGGGATCAGCCCCAGCATTTT
CDR3 protein: CASSMPRGRLGDQPQHF
CDR3 length: 17
V gene: TRBV19
J gene: TRBJ1-5
clone size: .
D gene: .

CDR3 DNA: TGTGCCAGCAGTCATATGAGGCAGTTGAGCTCTGGAAACACCATATATTTT
CDR3 protein: CASSHMRQLSSGNTIYF
CDR3 length: 17
V gene: TRBV2
J gene: TRBJ1-3
clone size: .
D gene: .